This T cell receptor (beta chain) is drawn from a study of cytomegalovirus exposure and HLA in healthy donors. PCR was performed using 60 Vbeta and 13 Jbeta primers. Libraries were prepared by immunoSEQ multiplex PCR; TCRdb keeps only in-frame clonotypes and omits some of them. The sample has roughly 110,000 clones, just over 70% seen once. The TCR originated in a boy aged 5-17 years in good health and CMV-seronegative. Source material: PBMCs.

CDR3: CASSYSHRGSNQPQHF. Written as DNA, the CDR3 is TGTGCCAGCAGTTACTCACACAGGGGCAGCAATCAGCCCCAGCATTTT. This chain connects TRBV6-6 to TRBJ1-5, with 7 bases matching TRBD1. Trimming removed 0 bases from V and 1 base from J; junction bases left unmatched: 3. Per the germline V gene, CDR1 is MNHNY and CDR2 is SVGAGI (reference sequence). This CDR3 is 16 amino acids long.